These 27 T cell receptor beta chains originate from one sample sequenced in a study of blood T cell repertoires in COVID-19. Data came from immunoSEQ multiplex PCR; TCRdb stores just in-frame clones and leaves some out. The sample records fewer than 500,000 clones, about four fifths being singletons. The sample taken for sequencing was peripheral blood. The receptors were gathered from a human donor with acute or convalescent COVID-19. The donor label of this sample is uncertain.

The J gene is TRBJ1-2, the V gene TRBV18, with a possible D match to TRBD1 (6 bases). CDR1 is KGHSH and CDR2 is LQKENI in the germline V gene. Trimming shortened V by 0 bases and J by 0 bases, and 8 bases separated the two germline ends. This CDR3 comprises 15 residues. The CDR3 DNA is TGTGCCAGCTCACCACCCGGACAGCCTAACTATGGCTACACCTTC. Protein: CASSPPGQPNYGYTF.

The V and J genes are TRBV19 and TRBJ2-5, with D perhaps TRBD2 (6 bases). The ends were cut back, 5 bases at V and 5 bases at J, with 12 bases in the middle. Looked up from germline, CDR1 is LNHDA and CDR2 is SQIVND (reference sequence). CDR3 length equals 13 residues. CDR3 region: CASSRGSGETQYF. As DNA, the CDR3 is TGTGCCAGTAGTCGAGGGAGCGGGGAGACCCAGTACTTC.

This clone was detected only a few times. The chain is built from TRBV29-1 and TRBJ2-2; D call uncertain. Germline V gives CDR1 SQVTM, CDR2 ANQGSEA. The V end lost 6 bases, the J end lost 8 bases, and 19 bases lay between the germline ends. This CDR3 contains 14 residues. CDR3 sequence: CSVLTLNQAGELFF. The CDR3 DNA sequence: TGCAGCGTATTGACACTTAATCAGGCTGGGGAGCTGTTTTTT.

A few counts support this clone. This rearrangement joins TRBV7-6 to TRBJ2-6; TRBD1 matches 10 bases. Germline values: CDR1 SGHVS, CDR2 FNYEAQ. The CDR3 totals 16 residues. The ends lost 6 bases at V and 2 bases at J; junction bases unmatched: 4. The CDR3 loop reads CASSWGTGAGANVLTF. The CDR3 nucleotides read TGTGCCAGCAGTTGGGGGACAGGGGCTGGGGCCAACGTCCTGACTTTC.

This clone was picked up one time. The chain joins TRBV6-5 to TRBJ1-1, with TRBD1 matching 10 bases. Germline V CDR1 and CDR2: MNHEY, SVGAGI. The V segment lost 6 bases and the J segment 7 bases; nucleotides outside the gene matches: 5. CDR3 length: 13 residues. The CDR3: CASRMDRGFEAFF. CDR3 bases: TGTGCCAGCAGAATGGACAGGGGGTTTGAAGCTTTCTTT.

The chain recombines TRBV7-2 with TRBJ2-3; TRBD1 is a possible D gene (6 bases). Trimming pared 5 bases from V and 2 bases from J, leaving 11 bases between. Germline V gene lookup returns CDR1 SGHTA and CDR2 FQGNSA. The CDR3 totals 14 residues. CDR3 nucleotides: TGTGCCAGCAGCCGGGACATATCCACAGATACGCAGTATTTT. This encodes CASSRDISTDTQYF.

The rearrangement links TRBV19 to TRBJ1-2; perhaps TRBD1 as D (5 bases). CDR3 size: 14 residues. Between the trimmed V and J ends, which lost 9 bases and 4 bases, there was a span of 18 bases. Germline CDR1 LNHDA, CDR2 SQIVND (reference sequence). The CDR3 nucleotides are TGTGCCAGCCGGCGGGCGGGGGGGTTCTATGGCTACACCTTC. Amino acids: CASRRAGGFYGYTF.

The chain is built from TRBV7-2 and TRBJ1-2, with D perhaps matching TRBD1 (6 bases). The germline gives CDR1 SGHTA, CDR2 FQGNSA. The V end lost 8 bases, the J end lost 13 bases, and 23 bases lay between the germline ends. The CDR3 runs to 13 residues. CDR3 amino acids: CASGQGRGQSGTF. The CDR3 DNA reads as TGTGCCAGCGGCCAGGGCAGGGGTCAATCCGGCACCTTC.

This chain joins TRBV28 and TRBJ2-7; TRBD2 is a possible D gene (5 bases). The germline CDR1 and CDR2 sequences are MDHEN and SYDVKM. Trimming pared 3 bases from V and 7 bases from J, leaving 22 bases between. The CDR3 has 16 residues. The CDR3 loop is CASSLVGAGLYGEQYF. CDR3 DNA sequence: TGTGCCAGCAGTTTGGTTGGTGCGGGTCTGTACGGAGAGCAGTACTTC.

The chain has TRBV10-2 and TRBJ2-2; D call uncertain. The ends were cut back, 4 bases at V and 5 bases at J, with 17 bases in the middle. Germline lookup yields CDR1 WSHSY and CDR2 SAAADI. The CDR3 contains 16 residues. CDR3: CASSGSHTKSTGELFF. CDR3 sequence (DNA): TGCGCCAGCAGTGGGTCGCATACCAAGAGTACCGGGGAGCTGTTTTTT.

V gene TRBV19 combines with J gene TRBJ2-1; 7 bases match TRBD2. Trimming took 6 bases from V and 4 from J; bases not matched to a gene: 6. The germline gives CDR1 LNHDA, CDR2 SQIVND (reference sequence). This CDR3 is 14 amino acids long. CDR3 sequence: CASRGGSRYNEQFF. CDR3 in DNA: TGTGCCAGTAGGGGCGGGAGCAGGTACAATGAGCAGTTCTTC.

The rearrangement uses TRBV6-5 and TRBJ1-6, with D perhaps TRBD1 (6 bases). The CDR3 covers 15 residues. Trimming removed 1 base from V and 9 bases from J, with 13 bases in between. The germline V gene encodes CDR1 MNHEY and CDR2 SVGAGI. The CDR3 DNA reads TGTGCCAGCAGTTACTTCGCAGGGGTTACTTCACCCCTCCACTTT. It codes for CASSYFAGVTSPLHF.

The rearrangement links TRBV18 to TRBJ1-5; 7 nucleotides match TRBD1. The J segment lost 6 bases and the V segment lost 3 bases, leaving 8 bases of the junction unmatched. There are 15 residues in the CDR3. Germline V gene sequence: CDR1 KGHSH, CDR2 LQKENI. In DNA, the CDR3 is TGTGCCAGCTCACCTTCCAAGGGGGCAGTTCAGCCCCAGCATTTT. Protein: CASSPSKGAVQPQHF.

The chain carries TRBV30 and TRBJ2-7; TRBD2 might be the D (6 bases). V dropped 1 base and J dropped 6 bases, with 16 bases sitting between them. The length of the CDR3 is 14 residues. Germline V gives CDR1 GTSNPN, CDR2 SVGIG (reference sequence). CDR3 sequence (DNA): TGTGCCTGGAGTGGTGGAGGGGTCGCGTTCGAGCAGTACTTC. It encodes CAWSGGGVAFEQYF.

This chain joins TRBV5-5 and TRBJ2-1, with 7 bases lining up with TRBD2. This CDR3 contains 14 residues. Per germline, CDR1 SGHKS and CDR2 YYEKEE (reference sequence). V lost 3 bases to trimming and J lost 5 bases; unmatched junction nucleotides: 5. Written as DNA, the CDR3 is TGTGCCAGCAGCTCGATCGGACTAGACAATGAGCAGTTCTTC. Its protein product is CASSSIGLDNEQFF.

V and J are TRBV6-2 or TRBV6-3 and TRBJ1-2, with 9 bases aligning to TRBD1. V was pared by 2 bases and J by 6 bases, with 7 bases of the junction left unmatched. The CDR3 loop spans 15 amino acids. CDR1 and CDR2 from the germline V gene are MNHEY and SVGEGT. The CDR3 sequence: CASSYPGTGHDGYTF. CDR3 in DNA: TGTGCCAGCAGTTACCCTGGGACAGGGCATGATGGCTACACCTTC.

CDR3 nucleotides: TGTGCCTGGAGTGCGACAGGGCTTCGTCAGCCCCAGCATTTT. Translated: CAWSATGLRQPQHF. The genes are TRBV30 and TRBJ1-5; 7 bases line up with TRBD1. From germline, CDR1 is GTSNPN and CDR2 SVGIG (reference sequence). The CDR3 spans 14 residues. V lost 1 base to trimming and J lost 6 bases; unmatched junction nucleotides: 6.

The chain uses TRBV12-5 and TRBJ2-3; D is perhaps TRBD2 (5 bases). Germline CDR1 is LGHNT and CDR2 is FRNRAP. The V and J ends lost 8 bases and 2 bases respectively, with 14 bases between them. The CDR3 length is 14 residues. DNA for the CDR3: TGTGCTAGTCAATCGGAGGTCCTCACAGATACGCAGTATTTT. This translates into CASQSEVLTDTQYF. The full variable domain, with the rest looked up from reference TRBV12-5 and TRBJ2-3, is DARVTQTPRHKVTEMGQEVTMRCQPILGHNTVFWYRQTMMQGLELLAYFRNRAPLDDSGMPKDRFSAEMPDATLATLKIQPSEPRDSAVYFCASQSEVLTDTQYFGPGTRLTVL.

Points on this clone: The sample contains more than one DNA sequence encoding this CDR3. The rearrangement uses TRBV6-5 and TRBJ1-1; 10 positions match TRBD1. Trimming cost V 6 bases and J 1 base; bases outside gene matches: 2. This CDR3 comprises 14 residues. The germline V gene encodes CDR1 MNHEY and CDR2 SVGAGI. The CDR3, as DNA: TGTGCCAGCAGGGACAGGGGGTGGAACACTGAAGCTTTCTTT. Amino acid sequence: CASRDRGWNTEAFF.

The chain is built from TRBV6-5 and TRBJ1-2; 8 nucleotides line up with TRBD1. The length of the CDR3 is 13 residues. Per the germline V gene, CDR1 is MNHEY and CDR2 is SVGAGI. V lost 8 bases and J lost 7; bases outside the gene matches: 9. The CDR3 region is CASAPDRGSGYTF. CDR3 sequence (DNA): TGTGCCAGCGCTCCCGACAGGGGTAGTGGCTACACCTTC.

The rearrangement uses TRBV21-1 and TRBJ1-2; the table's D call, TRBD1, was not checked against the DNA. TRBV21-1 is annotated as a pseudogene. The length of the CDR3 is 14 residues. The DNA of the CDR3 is TGTGCCAGCAGGCCGACAGGGGCGATGGATGGCTACACCTTC. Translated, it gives CASRPTGAMDGYTF.

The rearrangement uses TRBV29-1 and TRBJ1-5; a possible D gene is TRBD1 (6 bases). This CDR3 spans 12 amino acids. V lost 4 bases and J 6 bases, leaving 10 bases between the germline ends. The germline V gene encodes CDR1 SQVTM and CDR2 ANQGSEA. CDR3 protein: CSVGEGVQPQHF. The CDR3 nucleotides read TGCAGCGTTGGTGAGGGGGTTCAGCCCCAGCATTTT.

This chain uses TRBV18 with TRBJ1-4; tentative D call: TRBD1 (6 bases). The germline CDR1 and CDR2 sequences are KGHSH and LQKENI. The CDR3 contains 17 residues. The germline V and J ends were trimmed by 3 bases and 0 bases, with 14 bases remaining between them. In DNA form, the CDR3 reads TGTGCCAGCTCACCGCTCGGACAGAAAGCAACTAATGAAAAACTGTTTTTT. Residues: CASSPLGQKATNEKLFF.

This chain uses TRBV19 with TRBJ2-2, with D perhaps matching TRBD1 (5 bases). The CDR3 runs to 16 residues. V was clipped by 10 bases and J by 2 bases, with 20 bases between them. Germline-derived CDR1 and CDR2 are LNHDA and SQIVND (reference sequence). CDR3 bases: TGTGCCACATCACCCCAGGGCTTCCTAAACACCGGGGAGCTGTTTTTT. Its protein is CATSPQGFLNTGELFF.

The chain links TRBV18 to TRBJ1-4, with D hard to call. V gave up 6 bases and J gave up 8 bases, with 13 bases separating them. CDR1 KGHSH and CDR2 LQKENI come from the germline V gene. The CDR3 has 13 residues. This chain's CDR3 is CASSPSIEEKLFF. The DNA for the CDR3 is TGTGCCAGCTCCCCAAGTATTGAGGAAAAACTGTTTTTT.

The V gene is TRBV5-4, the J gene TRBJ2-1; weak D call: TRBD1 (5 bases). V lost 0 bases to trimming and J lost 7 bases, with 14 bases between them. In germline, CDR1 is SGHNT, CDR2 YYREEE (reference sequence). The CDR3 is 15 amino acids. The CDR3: CASSLAQGGVNEQFF. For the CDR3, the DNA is TGTGCCAGCAGCTTGGCCCAGGGTGGGGTAAATGAGCAGTTCTTC.

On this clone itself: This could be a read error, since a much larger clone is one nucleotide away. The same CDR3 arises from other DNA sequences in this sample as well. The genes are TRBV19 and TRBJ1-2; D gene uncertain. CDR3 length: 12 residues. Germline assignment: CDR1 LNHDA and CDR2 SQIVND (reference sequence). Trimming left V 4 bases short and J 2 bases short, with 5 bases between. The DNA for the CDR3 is TGTGCCAGTAGTAGAGGGAACTATGGCTACACCTTC. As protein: CASSRGNYGYTF. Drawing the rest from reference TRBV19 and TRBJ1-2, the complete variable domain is DGGITQSPKYLFRKEGQNVTLSCEQNLNHDAMYWYRQDPGQGLRLIYYSQIVNDFQKGDIAEGYSVSREKKESFPLTVTSAQKNPTAFYLCASSRGNYGYTFGSGTRLTVV.